These 2 T cell receptor beta chains were all obtained from the same sample, sequenced in a study of cytomegalovirus exposure and HLA in healthy donors. Sequencing used immunoSEQ multiplex PCR; TCRdb keeps in-frame clones, though not all of them. The top ten hold roughly 1.2% of the sample, which has roughly 300,000 clones, 75% to 90% seen once. Sequences were obtained from PBMCs. The origin of the receptors is a woman between 25 and 40 years old in good health and CMV-seropositive.

V and J are TRBV7-9 and TRBJ2-6; D is unclear. The CDR3 loop spans 15 amino acids. The V gene lost 1 base and the J gene lost 0 bases, with 4 bases spanning the gap. Germline-derived CDR1 and CDR2 are SEHNR and FQNEAQ (reference sequence). Here the CDR3 DNA reads TGTGCCAGCAGCTTAGGCGACTCTGGGGCCAACGTCCTGACTTTC. Protein: CASSLGDSGANVLTF.

This clone has a handful of counts. The chain uses TRBV6-5 and TRBJ1-2; TRBD1 might be the D (5 bases). Per the germline V gene, CDR1 is MNHEY and CDR2 is SVGAGI. CDR3 length: 14 amino acids. V was shortened by 6 bases and J by 2 bases, with 13 bases between the two germline ends. CDR3 DNA sequence: TGTGCCAGCAGCCCCACAGGAGTGAACTATGGCTACACCTTC. It specifies CASSPTGVNYGYTF.